This T cell receptor (beta chain) is from a study of T cells in Graves' hyperthyroidism and ophthalmopathy. Amplification yielded TCR beta CDR3 regions, with RNA transcripts as the source. HTBI primers were used for first-round RT-PCR of the TCR CDR3. TCRdb re-called the multiplex PCR reads through MiXCR, storing one row per CDR3 protein. This table has around 350,000 distinct CDR3 sequences, approximately 17% appearing once. The germline gives CDR1 DFQATT, CDR2 SNEGSKA (reference sequence). Trimming removed 6 bases at V and 0 bases at J, with 22 bases between. This CDR3 comprises 17 residues. This clonotype was seen at least ten times. The antigen is undetermined. Study-wide findings and caveats: Most expanded thyroid clonotypes above 0.001 also appeared in blood. Ophthalmopathy onset followed model prediction by a median around six months. Ophthalmopathy and stable hyperthyroidism were told apart by a 13 V-J model.

Uncontrolled infection, other autoimmune disease, pregnancy or lactation disqualified patients from enrolment. The V and J genes are TRBV20-1 and TRBJ2-3; either TRBD1 or TRBD2 may supply D (6 bases each). The source is a woman in her twenties or thirties with Graves' hyperthyroidism that later progressed to Graves' ophthalmopathy. Source material: blood. CDR3 protein: CSALILSTGTSTDTQYF. CDR3 sequence (DNA): TGCAGTGCCCTGATTTTGTCCACAGGGACTAGCACAGATACGCAGTATTTT.